This entry lists 5 T cell receptor beta chains sequenced from one sample in a study of metastatic and nonmetastatic thyroid tumors. No treatment of any kind had been given to any patient before thyroid surgery. Via MiXCR, TCRdb re-called the PCR reads. The sample yields about 16,000 clones, approximately 24% seen once. Sequencing was performed on tumor tissue. These receptors all come from a male donor with papillary thyroid cancer or a benign thyroid nodule (not recorded which). Some clones in this sample may be carry-over from other donors' samples.

This chain connects TRBV5-1 to TRBJ1-3; TRBD1 might be the D (5 bases). V gave up 4 bases and J gave up 0 bases, with 11 bases separating them. Germline assignment: CDR1 SGHRS and CDR2 YFSETQ. The CDR3 has 15 amino acids. Here the CDR3 DNA reads TGCGCCAGCAGCCCCCGGGGGGACTCTGGAAACACCATATATTTT. Translating gives CASSPRGDSGNTIYF. The whole variable domain, remainder taken from reference TRBV5-1 and TRBJ1-3, is KAGVTQTPRYLIKTRGQQVTLSCSPISGHRSVSWYQQTPGQGLQFLFEYFSETQRNKGNFPGRFSGRQFSNSRSEMNVSTLELGDSALYLCASSPRGDSGNTIYFGEGSWLTVV.

The V and J genes are TRBV20-1 and TRBJ2-7, with TRBD2 as a possible D gene (5 bases). CDR3 length equals 15 residues. CDR1 is DFQATT, CDR2 SNEGSKA, per germline (reference sequence). Trimming cost V 6 bases and J 0 bases, with 18 bases left between them. CDR3 amino acids: CSAPGDSESSYEQYF. The CDR3 nucleotides read TGCAGTGCACCCGGTGATAGCGAGTCCTCCTACGAGCAGTACTTC.

This clone was counted between two and nine times. The gene calls are TRBV20-1 and TRBJ2-7; D is unclear. The CDR3 extends over 12 amino acids. V was pared by 2 bases and J by 3 bases, with 8 bases between. Germline CDR1 is DFQATT and CDR2 is SNEGSKA (reference sequence). CDR3: CSARNQFYEQYF. The CDR3, as DNA: TGCAGTGCTAGAAACCAGTTCTACGAGCAGTACTTC.

This clone was recorded many times. The chain uses TRBV4-1 and TRBJ2-7; 16 bases line up with TRBD2. CDR1 and CDR2 (germline): MGHRA, YSYEKL. Unmatched junction bases numbered 5, after V lost 4 bases and J lost 2 bases. This CDR3 region has 17 residues. CDR3 in amino acids: CASSPGLAGGSPYEQYF. DNA for the CDR3: TGCGCCAGCAGCCCGGGACTAGCGGGGGGGTCCCCCTACGAGCAGTACTTC.

The sample holds many counts of this clone. This chain uses TRBV4-1 with TRBJ2-1; the D is unclear. The CDR3 is made up of 13 amino acids. Trimming left V 4 bases short and J 8 bases short, with 12 bases between. Germline V gene lookup returns CDR1 MGHRA and CDR2 YSYEKL. CDR3 DNA sequence: TGCGCCAGCAGCCTCATAGAGAATGATGAGCAGTTCTTC. It translates to CASSLIENDEQFF.